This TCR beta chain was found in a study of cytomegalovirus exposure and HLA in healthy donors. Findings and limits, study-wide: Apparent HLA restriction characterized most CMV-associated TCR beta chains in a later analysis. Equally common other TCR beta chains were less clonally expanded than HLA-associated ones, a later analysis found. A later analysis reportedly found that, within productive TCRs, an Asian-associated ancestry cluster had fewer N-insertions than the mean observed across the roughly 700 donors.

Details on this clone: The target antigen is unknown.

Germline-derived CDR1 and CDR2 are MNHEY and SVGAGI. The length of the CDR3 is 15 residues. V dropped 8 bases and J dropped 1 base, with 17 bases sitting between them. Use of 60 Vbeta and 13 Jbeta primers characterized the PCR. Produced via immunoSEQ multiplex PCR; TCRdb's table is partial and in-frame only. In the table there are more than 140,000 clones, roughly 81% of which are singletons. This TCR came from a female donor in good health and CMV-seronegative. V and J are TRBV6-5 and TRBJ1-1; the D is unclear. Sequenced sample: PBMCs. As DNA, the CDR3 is TGTGCCAGCGCCCCGTGGCCCGGAGGGAACACTGAAGCTTTCTTT. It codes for CASAPWPGGNTEAFF.